There are a few counts of the clone carrying this TCR beta chain. The antigen is undetermined. The data derive from a study of blood T cells in healthy people across ages. Study summary: The capture of about one barcoded beta molecule per two T cells was achieved by template switching. Study-level points and caveats: With donor CMV status unknown, expanded clonotype changes were possibly confounded.

With a J-beta primer mix and a sample-barcoded 5' primer, a second PCR ran roughly 6 to 12 cycles. Each CDR3 protein gets one entry after TCRdb re-called the 5' RACE reads with MiXCR. Found here are about 1.1 million distinct CDR3 sequences, more than 30% of them singletons; the top ten hold around 13%. Per the germline V gene, CDR1 is MGHRA and CDR2 is YSYEKL. Germline trimming cut 4 bases from V and 8 bases from J; bases unmatched to any gene: 20. There are 18 residues in the CDR3. This chain joins TRBV4-1 and TRBJ1-2, with TRBD1 matching over 9 bases. The sample comprised blood. The receptor's source is a man between 18 and 35 years old in good health. This CDR3 reads CASSPIFKGTGIVNGYTF. The DNA for the CDR3 is TGCGCCAGCAGCCCAATCTTTAAAGGGACAGGGATAGTGAACGGCTACACCTTC.